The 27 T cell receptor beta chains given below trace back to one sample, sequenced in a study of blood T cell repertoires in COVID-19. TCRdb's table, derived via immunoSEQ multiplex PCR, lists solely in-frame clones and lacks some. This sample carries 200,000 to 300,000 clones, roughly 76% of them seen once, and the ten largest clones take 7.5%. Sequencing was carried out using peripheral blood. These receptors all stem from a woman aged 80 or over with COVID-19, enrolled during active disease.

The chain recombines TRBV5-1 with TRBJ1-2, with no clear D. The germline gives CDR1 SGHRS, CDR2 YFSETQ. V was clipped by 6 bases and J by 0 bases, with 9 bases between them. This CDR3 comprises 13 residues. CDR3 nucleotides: TGCGCCAGCACCCGAGGGACTAACTATGGCTACACCTTC. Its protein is CASTRGTNYGYTF.

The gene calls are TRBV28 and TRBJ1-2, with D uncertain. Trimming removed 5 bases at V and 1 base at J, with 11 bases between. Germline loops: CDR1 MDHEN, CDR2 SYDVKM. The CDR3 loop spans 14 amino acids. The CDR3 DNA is TGTGCCAGCAGTAGACTGACCCTTAACTATGGCTACACCTTC. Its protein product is CASSRLTLNYGYTF.

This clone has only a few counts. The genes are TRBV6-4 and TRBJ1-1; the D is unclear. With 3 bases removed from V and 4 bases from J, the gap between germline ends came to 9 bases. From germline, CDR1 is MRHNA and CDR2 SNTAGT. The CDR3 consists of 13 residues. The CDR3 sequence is CASSDGGSTEAFF. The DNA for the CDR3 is TGTGCCAGCAGTGATGGAGGGTCCACTGAAGCTTTCTTT.

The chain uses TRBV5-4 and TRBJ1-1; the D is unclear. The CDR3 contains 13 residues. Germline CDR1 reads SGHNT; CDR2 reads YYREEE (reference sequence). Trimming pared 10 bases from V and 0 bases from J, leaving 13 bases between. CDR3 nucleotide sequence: TGTGCCGTCAAGACTGCAATGAACACTGAAGCTTTCTTT. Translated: CAVKTAMNTEAFF.

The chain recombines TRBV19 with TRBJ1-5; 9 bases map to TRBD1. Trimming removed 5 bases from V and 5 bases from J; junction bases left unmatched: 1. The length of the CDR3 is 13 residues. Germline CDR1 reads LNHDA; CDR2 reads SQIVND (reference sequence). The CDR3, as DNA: TGTGCCAGTAGTGGGACAGGGTATCAGCCCCAGCATTTT. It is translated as CASSGTGYQPQHF.

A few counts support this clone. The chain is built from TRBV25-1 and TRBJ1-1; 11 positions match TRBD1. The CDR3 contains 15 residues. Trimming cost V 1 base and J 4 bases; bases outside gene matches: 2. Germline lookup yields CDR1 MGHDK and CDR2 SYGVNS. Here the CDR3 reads CASSEWGQGGTEAFF. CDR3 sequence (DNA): TGTGCCAGCAGTGAATGGGGACAGGGGGGCACTGAAGCTTTCTTT.

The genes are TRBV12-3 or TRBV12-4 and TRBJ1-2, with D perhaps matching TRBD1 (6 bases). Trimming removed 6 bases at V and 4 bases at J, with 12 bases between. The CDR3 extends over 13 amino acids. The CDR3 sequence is CASRTGFGYGYTF. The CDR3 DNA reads TGTGCCAGCAGGACAGGTTTCGGCTATGGCTACACCTTC.

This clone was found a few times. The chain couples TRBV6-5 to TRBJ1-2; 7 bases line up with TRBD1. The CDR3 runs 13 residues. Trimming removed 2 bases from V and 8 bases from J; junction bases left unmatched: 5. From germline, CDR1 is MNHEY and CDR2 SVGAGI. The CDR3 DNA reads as TGTGCCAGCAGTTACAAAGGGGGCTTGGGCTACACCTTC. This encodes CASSYKGGLGYTF.

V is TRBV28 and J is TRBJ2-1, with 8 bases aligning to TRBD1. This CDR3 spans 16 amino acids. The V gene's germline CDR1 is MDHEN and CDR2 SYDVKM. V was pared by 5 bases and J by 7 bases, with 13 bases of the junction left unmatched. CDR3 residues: CASSDRGQTVVNEQFF. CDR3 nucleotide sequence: TGTGCCAGCAGTGACAGGGGCCAGACCGTTGTGAATGAGCAGTTCTTC. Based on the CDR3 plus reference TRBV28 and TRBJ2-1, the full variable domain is DVKVTQSSRYLVKRTGEKVFLECVQDMDHENMFWYRQDPGLGLRLIYFSYDVKMKEKGDIPEGYSVSREKKERFSLILESASTNQTSMYLCASSDRGQTVVNEQFFGPGTRLTVL.

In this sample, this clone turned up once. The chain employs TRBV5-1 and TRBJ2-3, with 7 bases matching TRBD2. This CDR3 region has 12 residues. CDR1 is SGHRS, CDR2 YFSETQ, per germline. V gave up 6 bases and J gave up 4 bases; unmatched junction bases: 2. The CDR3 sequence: CASNAGADTQYF. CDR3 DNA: TGCGCCAGCAATGCGGGGGCAGATACGCAGTATTTT.

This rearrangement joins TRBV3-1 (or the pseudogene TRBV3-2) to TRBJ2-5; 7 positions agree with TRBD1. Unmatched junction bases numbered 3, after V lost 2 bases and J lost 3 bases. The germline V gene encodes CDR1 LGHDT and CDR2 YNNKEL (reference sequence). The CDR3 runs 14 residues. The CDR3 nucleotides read TGTGCCAGCAGCCAAAGAGGGACAGAAGAGACCCAGTACTTC. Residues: CASSQRGTEETQYF.

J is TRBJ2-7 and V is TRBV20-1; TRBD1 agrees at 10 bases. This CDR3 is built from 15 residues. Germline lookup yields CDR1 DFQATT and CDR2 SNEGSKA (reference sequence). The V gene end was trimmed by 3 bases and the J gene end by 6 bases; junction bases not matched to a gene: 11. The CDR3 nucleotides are TGCAGTGCTAGTGAGGTCCGGGACAGGGGTTCCGAGCAGTACTTC. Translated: CSASEVRDRGSEQYF.

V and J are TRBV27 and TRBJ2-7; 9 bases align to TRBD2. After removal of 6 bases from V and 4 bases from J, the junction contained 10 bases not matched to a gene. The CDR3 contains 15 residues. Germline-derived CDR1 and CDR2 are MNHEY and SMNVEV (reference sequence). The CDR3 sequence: CASRDEAGGVYEQYF. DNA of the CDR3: TGTGCCAGCAGAGATGAGGCGGGAGGGGTTTACGAGCAGTACTTC.

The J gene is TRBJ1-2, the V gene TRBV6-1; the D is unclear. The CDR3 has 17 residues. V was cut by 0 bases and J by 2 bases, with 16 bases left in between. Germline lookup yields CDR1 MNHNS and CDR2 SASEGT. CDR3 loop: CASSEALRGRLNYGYTF. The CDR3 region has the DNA TGTGCCAGCAGTGAAGCGCTCAGAGGTCGTCTCAACTATGGCTACACCTTC.

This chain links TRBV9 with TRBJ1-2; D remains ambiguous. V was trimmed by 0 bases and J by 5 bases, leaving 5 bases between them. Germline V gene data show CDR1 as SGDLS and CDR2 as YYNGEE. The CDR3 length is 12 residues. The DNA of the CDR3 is TGTGCCAGCAGCGTAGGTCAGTATGGCTACACCTTC. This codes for CASSVGQYGYTF.

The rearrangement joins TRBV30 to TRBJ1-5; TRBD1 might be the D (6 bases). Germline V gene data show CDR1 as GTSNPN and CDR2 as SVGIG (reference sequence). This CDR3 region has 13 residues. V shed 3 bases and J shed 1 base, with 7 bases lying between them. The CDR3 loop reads CAWRGGSNQPQHF. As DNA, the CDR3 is TGTGCCTGGAGAGGGGGAAGCAATCAGCCCCAGCATTTT.

This CDR3 reads CASSWTNKNQPQHF. DNA for the CDR3: TGTGCCAGCAGTTGGACTAATAAGAATCAGCCCCAGCATTTT. This chain links TRBV6-2 or TRBV6-3 with TRBJ1-5; no definite D call. Germline CDR1 MNHEY, CDR2 SVGEGT. The V gene lost 4 bases and the J gene lost 4 bases, with 11 bases spanning the gap. CDR3 length equals 14 residues.

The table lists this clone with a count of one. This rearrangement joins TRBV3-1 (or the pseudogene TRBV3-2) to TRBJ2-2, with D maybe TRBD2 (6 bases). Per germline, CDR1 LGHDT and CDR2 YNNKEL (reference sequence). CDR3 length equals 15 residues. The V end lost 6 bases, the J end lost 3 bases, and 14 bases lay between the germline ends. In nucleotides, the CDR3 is TGTGCCAGCAGGGGGACGGGGGAGCACACCGGGGAGCTGTTTTTT. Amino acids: CASRGTGEHTGELFF.

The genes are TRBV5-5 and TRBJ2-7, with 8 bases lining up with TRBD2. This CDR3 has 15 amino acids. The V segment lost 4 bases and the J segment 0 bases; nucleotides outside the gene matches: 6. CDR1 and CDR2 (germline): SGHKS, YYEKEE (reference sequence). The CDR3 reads CASSRGGFGSYEQYF. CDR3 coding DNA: TGTGCCAGCAGCCGGGGGGGATTCGGCTCCTACGAGCAGTACTTC.

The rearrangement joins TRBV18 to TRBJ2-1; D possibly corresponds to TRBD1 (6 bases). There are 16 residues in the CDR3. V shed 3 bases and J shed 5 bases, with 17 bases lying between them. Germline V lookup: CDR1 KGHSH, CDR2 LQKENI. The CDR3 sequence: CASSPGGAGVDNEQFF. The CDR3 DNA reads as TGTGCCAGCTCACCTGGGGGCGCCGGGGTGGACAATGAGCAGTTCTTC.

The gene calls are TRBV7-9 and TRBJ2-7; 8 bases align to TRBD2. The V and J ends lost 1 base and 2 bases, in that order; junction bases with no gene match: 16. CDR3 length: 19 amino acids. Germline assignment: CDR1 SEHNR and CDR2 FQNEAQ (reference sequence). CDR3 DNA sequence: TGTGCCAGCAGCTTAGAGGGGAGAGGGAGGATTAGCGGGACCTACGAGCAGTACTTC. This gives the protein CASSLEGRGRISGTYEQYF.

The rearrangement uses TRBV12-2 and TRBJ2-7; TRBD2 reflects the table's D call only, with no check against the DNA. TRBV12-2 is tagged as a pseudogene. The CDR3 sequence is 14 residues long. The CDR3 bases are TGTGCAAGTCGCTTGAAAGCGCTCGACTACGAGCAGTACTTC. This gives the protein CASRLKALDYEQYF.

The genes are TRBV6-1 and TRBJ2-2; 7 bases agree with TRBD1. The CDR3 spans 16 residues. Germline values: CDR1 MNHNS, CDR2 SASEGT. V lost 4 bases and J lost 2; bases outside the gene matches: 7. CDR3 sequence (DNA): TGTGCCAGCAGTGCCAACAGGGGATCAAACACCGGGGAGCTGTTTTTT. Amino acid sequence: CASSANRGSNTGELFF.

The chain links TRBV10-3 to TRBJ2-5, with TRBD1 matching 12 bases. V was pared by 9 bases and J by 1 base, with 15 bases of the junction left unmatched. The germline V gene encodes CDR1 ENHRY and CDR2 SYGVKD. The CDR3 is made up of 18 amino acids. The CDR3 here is CAIPGQGAEGRLQETQYF. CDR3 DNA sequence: TGTGCCATTCCGGGACAGGGGGCGGAAGGGAGGCTCCAAGAGACCCAGTACTTC.

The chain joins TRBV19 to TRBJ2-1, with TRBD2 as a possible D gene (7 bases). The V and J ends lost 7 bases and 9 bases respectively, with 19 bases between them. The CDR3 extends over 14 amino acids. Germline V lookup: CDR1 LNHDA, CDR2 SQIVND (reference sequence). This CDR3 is CASTLKGGRGEQFF. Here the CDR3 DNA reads TGTGCCAGTACTCTGAAGGGGGGGAGGGGTGAGCAGTTCTTC.

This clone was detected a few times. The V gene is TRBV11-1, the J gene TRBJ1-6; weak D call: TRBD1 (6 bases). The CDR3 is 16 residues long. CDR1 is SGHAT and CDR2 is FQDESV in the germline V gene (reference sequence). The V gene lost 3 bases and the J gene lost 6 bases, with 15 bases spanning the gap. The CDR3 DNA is TGTGCCAGCAGCTTTGGACAGCTGAGTATTAATTCACCCCTCCACTTT. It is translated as CASSFGQLSINSPLHF.

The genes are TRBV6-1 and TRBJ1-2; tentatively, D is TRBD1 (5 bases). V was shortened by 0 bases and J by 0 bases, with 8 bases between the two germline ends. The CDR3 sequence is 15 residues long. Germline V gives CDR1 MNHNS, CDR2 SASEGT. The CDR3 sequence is CASSEAAGPNYGYTF. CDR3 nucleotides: TGTGCCAGCAGTGAAGCGGCAGGGCCTAACTATGGCTACACCTTC.